These T cell receptor beta chains were read from a single sample in a study of shared clonotypes between healthy human individuals. Produced via immunoSEQ multiplex PCR; TCRdb's table is partial and in-frame only. The data hold 1,500,000 or so clones, with 98% observed a single time. Input material: naive CD4+ T cells sorted from blood. These receptors originate from a man aged 25-45 years in good health. The CDR3 runs from the conserved cysteine through the conserved F or W. The D gene is left open where the match is weak. Size is omitted from some rows. Given values are once, few, many or a class for expanded clones.

d_gene	j_gene	abundance	v_gene	CDR3nt	CDR3aa
TRBD2	TRBJ2-3	-	TRBV5-1	TGCGCCAGCAGCTTTCGGGAGGAGGGCACAGATACGCAGTATTTT	CASSFREEGTDTQYF
-	TRBJ2-7	-	TRBV11-1	TGTGCCAGCAGACCTTCTAGCGCTGAACGCCTCGAGCAGTACTTC	CASRPSSAERLEQYF
-	TRBJ2-3	-	TRBV11-2	TGTGCCAGCTGCCCATTAGAGCGGTACACAGATACGCAGTATTTT	CASCPLERYTDTQYF
TRBD1	TRBJ1-5	-	TRBV25-1	TGTGCCAGCAACGGACAGGGGAAGAATCAGCCCCAGCATTTT	CASNGQGKNQPQHF
-	TRBJ1-1	once	TRBV6-4	TGTGCCAGCAGGACAGCCGTGAACACTGAAGCTTTCTTT	CASRTAVNTEAFF
-	TRBJ1-1	-	TRBV5-1	TGCGCCAGCGCACCGGCAACAGACACTGAAGCTTTCTTT	CASAPATDTEAFF
TRBD2	TRBJ2-1	-	TRBV13	TGTGCCAGCAGCCAAGGACTAGGTGGTTATGAGCAGTTCTTC	CASSQGLGGYEQFF
TRBD2	TRBJ2-1	-	TRBV14	TGTGCCAGCAGCCACGTTAGCGGGAGGACCCCTAGCTCCTACAATGAGCAGTTCTTC	CASSHVSGRTPSSYNEQFF
TRBD1	TRBJ2-1	-	TRBV11-3	TGTGCCAGCAGCGCCTCGACAGGGGTTCCCTACAATGAGCAGTTCTTC	CASSASTGVPYNEQFF
-	TRBJ2-2	-	TRBV4-3	TGCGCCAGCAGCCAAGGAAGGGGGAACATCGCCGGGGAGCTGTTTTTT	CASSQGRGNIAGELFF
-	TRBJ1-5	-	TRBV6-4	-	CASSTSGRTGNQPQHF
-	TRBJ1-1	-	TRBV25-1	TGTGCCAGCAGTGATTCCTGGACGGGGAACACTGAAGCTTTCTTT	CASSDSWTGNTEAFF
-	TRBJ2-1	-	TRBV9	TGTGCCAGCAGCGTAGGAGGGGCGGGATGGGGGAATGAGCAGTTCTTC	CASSVGGAGWGNEQFF
-	TRBJ2-3	-	TRBV5-1	TGCGCCAGCAGCTTGGTTCCGACAGATACGCAGTATTTT	CASSLVPTDTQYF
TRBD2	TRBJ2-1	-	TRBV6-5	TGTGCCAGCAGTTACTCTGGTCTAGCGGGAAAGAATGAGCAGTTCTTC	CASSYSGLAGKNEQFF
-	TRBJ2-5	-	TRBV6-6	TGTGCCAGCAGTCCAGCGGGCCAAGAGACCCAGTACTTC	CASSPAGQETQYF
TRBD1	TRBJ1-1	-	TRBV7-9	TGTGCCAGCAGCTTTCAGGGGGAAAACACTGAAGCTTTCTTT	CASSFQGENTEAFF
-	TRBJ2-3	-	TRBV5-1	TGCGCCAGCAAGATTAGCTTCACAGATACGCAGTATTTT	CASKISFTDTQYF
-	TRBJ2-3	-	TRBV28	TGTGCCAGCAGTCCCCAACTCCGGGGAGATACGCAGTATTTT	CASSPQLRGDTQYF
TRBD2	TRBJ2-7	-	TRBV19	TGTGCCAGTACGGGACTAAGCTACGAGCAGTACTTC	CASTGLSYEQYF
TRBD2	TRBJ2-1	-	TRBV6-5	TGTGCCAGCACCTTGGGGACTAGTAAGTTCTTC	CASTLGTSKFF
-	TRBJ1-1	-	TRBV19	TGTGCCAGTAGTCAGGTCATGAACACTGAAGCTTTCTTT	CASSQVMNTEAFF
-	TRBJ2-7	-	TRBV5-4	TGTGCCAGCAGCTTGGACAGGACCGAGCAGTACTTC	CASSLDRTEQYF
TRBD2	TRBJ2-4	once	TRBV19	TGTGCCAGTAGTCTCCAAATTTTGCGGGAGGGAAACATTCAGTACTTC	CASSLQILREGNIQYF
-	TRBJ1-2	once	TRBV5-6	TGTGCCAGCACCAACTACGAAGGCTACACCTTC	CASTNYEGYTF
-	TRBJ1-5	once	TRBV28	TGTGCCAGCAGTCCTTGGTCGGCGTATAGCAATCAGCCCCAGCATTTT	CASSPWSAYSNQPQHF
-	TRBJ1-1	-	TRBV6-5	TGTGCCAGCAGTTACGTTGGCCAGGAAGCTTTCTTT	CASSYVGQEAFF
-	TRBJ2-7	-	TRBV6-4	TGTGCCAGCAGTGCCTCGTGGACGTACAGCTCCTACGAGCAGTACTTC	CASSASWTYSSYEQYF
-	TRBJ2-7	-	TRBV7-3	TGTGCCAGCAGCTTACAGGTAGCGAGTAGCGAGCAGTACTTC	CASSLQVASSEQYF
-	TRBJ2-5	-	TRBV2	TGTGCCAGCAGTGAAAGGACGGAAGAGACCCAGTACTTC	CASSERTEETQYF
TRBD2	TRBJ2-5	-	TRBV6-6	TGTGCCAGCAGTTACTCGGGACTAGCGGTAGAGACCCAGTACTTC	CASSYSGLAVETQYF
TRBD1	TRBJ1-4	-	TRBV5-4	TGTGCCAGCAGCGACAGGGGGCCTAATGAAAAACTGTTTTTT	CASSDRGPNEKLFF
-	TRBJ1-1	once	TRBV28	TGTGCCAGCACGGATACCTCAAACACTGAAGCTTTCTTT	CASTDTSNTEAFF
-	TRBJ2-1	-	TRBV9	TGTGCCAGCAGCGTAGATCTAGCGTCGTACAATGAGCAGTTCTTC	CASSVDLASYNEQFF
-	TRBJ2-5	-	TRBV29-1	TGCAGCGTTGAAGGGATAGAAGAGACCCAGTACTTC	CSVEGIEETQYF
TRBD2	TRBJ2-3	-	TRBV11-3	TGTGCCAGCAGCTTATCTGGCGGGAGATCAGATACGCAGTATTTT	CASSLSGGRSDTQYF
-	TRBJ1-5	once	TRBV28	TGTGCCAGCAGTTCCCACAGTAGCAATCAGCCCCAGCATTTT	CASSSHSSNQPQHF